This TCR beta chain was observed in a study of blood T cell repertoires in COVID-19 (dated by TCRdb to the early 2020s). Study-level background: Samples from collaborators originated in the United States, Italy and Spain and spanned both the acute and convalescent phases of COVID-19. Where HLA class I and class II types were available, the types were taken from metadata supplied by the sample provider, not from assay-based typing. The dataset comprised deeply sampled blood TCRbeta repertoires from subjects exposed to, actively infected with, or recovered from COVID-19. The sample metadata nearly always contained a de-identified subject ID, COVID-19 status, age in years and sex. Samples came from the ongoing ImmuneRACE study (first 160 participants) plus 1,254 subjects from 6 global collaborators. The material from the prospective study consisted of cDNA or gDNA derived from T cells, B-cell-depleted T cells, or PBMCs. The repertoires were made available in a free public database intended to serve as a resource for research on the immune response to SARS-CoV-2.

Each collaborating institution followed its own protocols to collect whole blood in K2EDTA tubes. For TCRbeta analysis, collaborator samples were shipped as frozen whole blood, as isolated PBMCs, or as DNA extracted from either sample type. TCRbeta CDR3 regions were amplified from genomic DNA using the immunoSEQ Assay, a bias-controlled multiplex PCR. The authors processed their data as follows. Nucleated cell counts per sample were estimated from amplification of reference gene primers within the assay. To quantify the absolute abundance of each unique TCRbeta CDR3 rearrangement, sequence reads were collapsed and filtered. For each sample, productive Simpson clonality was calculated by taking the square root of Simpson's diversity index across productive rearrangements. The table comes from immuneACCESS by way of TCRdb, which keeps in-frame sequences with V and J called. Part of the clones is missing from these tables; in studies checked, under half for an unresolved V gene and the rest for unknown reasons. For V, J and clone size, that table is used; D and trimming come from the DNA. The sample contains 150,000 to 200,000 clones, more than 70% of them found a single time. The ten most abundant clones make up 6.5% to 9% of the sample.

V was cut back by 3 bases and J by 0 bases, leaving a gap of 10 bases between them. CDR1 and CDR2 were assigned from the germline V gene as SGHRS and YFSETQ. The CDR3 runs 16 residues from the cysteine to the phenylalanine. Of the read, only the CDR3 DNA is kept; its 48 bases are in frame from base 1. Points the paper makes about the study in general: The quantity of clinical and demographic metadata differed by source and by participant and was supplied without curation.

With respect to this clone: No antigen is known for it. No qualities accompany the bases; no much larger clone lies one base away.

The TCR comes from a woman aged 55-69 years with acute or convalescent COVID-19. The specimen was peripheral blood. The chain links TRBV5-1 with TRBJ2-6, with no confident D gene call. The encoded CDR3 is CASSSSVISGANVLTF. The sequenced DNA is TGCGCCAGCAGCTCTTCCGTTATCTCTGGGGCCAACGTCCTGACTTTC.